This T cell receptor (beta chain) was captured in a study of shared clonotypes between healthy human individuals. The CDR3 is made up of 15 amino acids. The germline CDR1 and CDR2 sequences are MNHEY and SVGAGI. Trimming took 5 bases from V and 1 from J; bases not matched to a gene: 6. The protocol was immunoSEQ multiplex PCR, while the TCRdb copy is restricted to in-frame clones and leaves out a portion. The sample lists around 330,000 clones, 74% occurring once. The sequenced sample was memory CD4+ T cells sorted from blood. Stated subset: CD45RA-negative fraction. The chain links TRBV6-5 to TRBJ1-1; TRBD1 matches 8 bases. The TCR was taken from a man aged 30 to 39 in good health. The CDR3 nucleotides read TGTGCCAGCAGTCGCATGGACAGGGCGAACACTGAAGCTTTCTTT. It translates to CASSRMDRANTEAFF.